The 5 T cell receptor beta chains below were found in one sample sequenced in a study of shared clonotypes between healthy human individuals (dated by TCRdb to the early 2020s). CD8 naive samples consisted of CD45RO-negative cells that were positively selected for CCR7, yielding a CD45RA+CCR7+ population without TemRA cells. Library generation was performed with the immunoSEQ multiplex PCR assay. Entries here come from immuneACCESS through TCRdb and include only in-frame sequences with V and J called. Some clones fail to appear in such tables; in the studies checked, an unresolved V gene covers under half of the shortfall, and the cause of the remainder is unknown. This sample has roughly 850,000 clones in its table, and 96% of those were observed once. Over 0.2% of the sample goes to the ten largest clones. The sample comprised naive CD8+ T cells sorted from blood. Explained via the paper, the cell subset or site label denotes: CD45RA+CCR7+. These receptors were obtained from a man aged 25 to 40 in good health.

The chain joins TRBV15 to TRBJ2-7, with D maybe TRBD1 (5 bases). Trimming left V 0 bases short and J 3 bases short, with 12 bases between. This CDR3 comprises 15 residues. The germline gives CDR1 LNHNV, CDR2 YYDKDF (reference sequence). The CDR3 region is CATSRDRSTDYEQYF. In nucleotides, the CDR3 is TGTGCCACCAGCAGAGATCGATCGACAGACTACGAGCAGTACTTC.

The chain couples TRBV6-1 to TRBJ1-5; 8 nucleotides align to TRBD1. Germline CDR1 and CDR2: MNHNS and SASEGT. The junction had 6 bases not matched to a gene; V was cut back by 4 bases and J by 4 bases. The CDR3 is 15 amino acids. CDR3: CASSVTGGANQPQHF. As DNA, the CDR3 is TGTGCCAGCAGTGTCACAGGGGGGGCGAATCAGCCCCAGCATTTT.

This chain uses TRBV10-1 with TRBJ2-7; 10 bases are shared with TRBD1. The junction had 10 bases not matched to a gene; V was cut back by 6 bases and J by 5 bases. Germline lookup yields CDR1 WNHNN and CDR2 SYGVQD (reference sequence). CDR3 size: 15 residues. Here the CDR3 reads CASSGGDRGGDEQYF. The CDR3 DNA reads as TGCGCCAGCAGCGGAGGGGACAGGGGCGGCGACGAGCAGTACTTC.

This clone was recorded once. The chain has TRBV25-1 and TRBJ2-1; 7 nucleotides align to TRBD2. The CDR3 loop spans 16 amino acids. Germline V CDR1 and CDR2: MGHDK, SYGVNS. The V and J ends lost 4 bases and 8 bases, in that order; junction bases with no gene match: 14. The CDR3 sequence is CASSVPVAGVGYEQFF. In nucleotides, the CDR3 is TGTGCCAGCAGTGTCCCCGTCGCGGGAGTAGGCTATGAGCAGTTCTTC.

The chain combines TRBV5-1 with TRBJ2-2; TRBD1 matches at 8 bases. CDR3 length equals 15 residues. Germline V lookup: CDR1 SGHRS, CDR2 YFSETQ. Unmatched junction bases numbered 7, after V lost 4 bases and J lost 5 bases. The CDR3 loop is CASSIGQGLTGELFF. The CDR3 DNA is TGCGCCAGCAGCATAGGACAGGGTTTGACCGGGGAGCTGTTTTTT.